Listed here are 2 T cell receptor beta chains from one sample, sequenced in a study of control samples from healthy donors and cancer patients (dated by TCRdb to the early 2020s). Library construction relied on the immunoSEQ multiplex PCR assay. TCRdb holds this immuneACCESS table with in-frame rearrangements only. Some clones are missing; in checked studies, unresolved V genes explain under half, and the rest has no known cause. Here the sample has 150,000 or so clones; 90% to 95% occur a single time. More than 8% of the sample is taken by the ten largest. Sequencing was done on a sample of blood. These receptors were collected from a woman aged 40 to 55 in good health.

The chain couples TRBV11-2 to TRBJ1-2, with D tentatively TRBD1 (5 bases). Trimming stripped 3 bases from V and 8 bases from J, with 13 bases between. Germline values: CDR1 SGHAT, CDR2 FQNNGV. This CDR3 spans 13 amino acids. CDR3 sequence (DNA): TGTGCCAGCAGCTTCTCCAGGGCTCTCGGCTACACCTTC. It encodes CASSFSRALGYTF.

This clone has more than one count but fewer than ten. The chain recombines TRBV7-2 with TRBJ1-2, with D uncertain. The CDR3 spans 15 residues. Looked up from germline, CDR1 is SGHTA and CDR2 is FQGNSA. V gave up 0 bases and J gave up 2 bases, with 10 bases separating them. The DNA for the CDR3 is TGTGCCAGCAGCTTAGCTCCCACCTTGAACTATGGCTACACCTTC. Encoded protein: CASSLAPTLNYGYTF.